This T cell receptor beta chain was sequenced in a study of patients and donors after allogeneic stem cell transplantation. TCRdb re-derived calls from the RT-PCR reads in MiXCR, one entry per CDR3 protein. The table has some 87,000 distinct CDR3 sequences, roughly 52% seen once; the top ten hold 50% to 75%. With V trimmed by 2 bases and J by 5 bases, 2 bases remained unmatched. The CDR3 is 15 residues long. This sequence originates from a human donor who was either an allogeneic HSCT recipient or a stem cell or donor lymphocyte infusion donor (not recorded which). It is not recorded whose cells these are; they may come from a transplant donor. The V call is TRBV12-3 or TRBV12-4, the J call TRBJ2-1; 11 nucleotides line up with TRBD2. Sequencing was carried out using blood, either unsorted or a sorted T cell fraction (not recorded which). The CDR3 is CASSLRLAGHNEQFF. The DNA of the CDR3 is TGTGCCAGCAGTTTACGACTAGCGGGACACAATGAGCAGTTCTTC.